A selection of T cell receptor beta chains follows, all from one sample in a study of early T cells in non-severe SARS-CoV-2 infection. In TCRdb, the 5' RACE reads were re-called with MiXCR into one record per CDR3 protein. In the table there are tens of thousands of distinct CDR3 sequences, roughly 7% of which are singletons. Sequencing was performed on whole blood. The receptors originated from an adult who was a healthcare worker with PCR-confirmed SARS-CoV-2 infection or an uninfected control (not recorded which). Both conserved end residues are part of each CDR3. A D gene is named only where the DNA matches it firmly. Some rows have no size entry. The others give once, few or many, or a class for an expanded clone.

j_gene: TRBJ1-6; d_gene: TRBD1; v_gene: TRBV25-1; abundance: few; CDR3nt: TGTGCCAGCAGTGCGCGGACAGGGGCGAATTCACCCCTCCACTTT; CDR3aa: CASSARTGANSPLHF
j_gene: TRBJ1-1; d_gene: NA; v_gene: TRBV25-1; abundance: many; CDR3nt: TGTGCCAGCAGGACGGGACCAGAAGTTTTCTTT; CDR3aa: CASRTGPEVFF
j_gene: TRBJ1-4; d_gene: NA; v_gene: TRBV20-1; abundance: many; CDR3nt: TGCAGTGCTGCGCAGGGCCGACGCCTGCAGGGAGAAAATGAAAAACTGTTTTTT; CDR3aa: CSAAQGRRLQGENEKLFF
j_gene: TRBJ2-5; d_gene: NA; v_gene: TRBV6-1; abundance: NA; CDR3nt: TGTGCCAGCACGGCAGGGGAGGCAGAGACCCAGTACTTC; CDR3aa: CASTAGEAETQYF
j_gene: TRBJ2-7; d_gene: NA; v_gene: TRBV7-2; abundance: many; CDR3nt: TGTGCCAGCAGCTTAACTATTTCTTCCTACGAGCAGTACTTC; CDR3aa: CASSLTISSYEQYF
j_gene: TRBJ2-1; d_gene: TRBD2; v_gene: TRBV7-6; abundance: many; CDR3nt: TGTGCCAGCAGCCGGACTAGCGGGGACCAACAGTTCTTC; CDR3aa: CASSRTSGDQQFF
j_gene: TRBJ2-1; d_gene: TRBD1; v_gene: TRBV7-9; abundance: many; CDR3nt: TGTGCCAGCAGCCGGGACAGGGGGACCTACAATGAGCAGTTCTTC; CDR3aa: CASSRDRGTYNEQFF
j_gene: TRBJ2-7; d_gene: NA; v_gene: TRBV19; abundance: many; CDR3nt: TGTGCCAGTAGTAGCGGTTACTCCTACGAGCAGTACTTC; CDR3aa: CASSSGYSYEQYF
j_gene: TRBJ2-5; d_gene: NA; v_gene: TRBV5-1; abundance: NA; CDR3nt: TGCGCCAGCAGCTTGCATTTGGCACGATCATCCGGGGAGACCCAGTACTTC; CDR3aa: CASSLHLARSSGETQYF
j_gene: TRBJ2-1; d_gene: TRBD2; v_gene: TRBV5-4; abundance: NA; CDR3nt: TGTGCCAGCAGCTTCCCTGGGACTAGCGGGAGATTGCGTGAGCAGTTCTTC; CDR3aa: CASSFPGTSGRLREQFF
j_gene: TRBJ2-1; d_gene: NA; v_gene: TRBV6-6; abundance: many; CDR3nt: TGTGCCAGCACCCACGCCGCGGACCTACGGCCCTACAATGAGCAGTTCTTC; CDR3aa: CASTHAADLRPYNEQFF
j_gene: TRBJ1-1; d_gene: NA; v_gene: TRBV3-1; abundance: many; CDR3nt: TGTGCCAGCAGCCAAGATGTGGCAGGGTCCAAAGCTTTCTTT; CDR3aa: CASSQDVAGSKAFF
j_gene: TRBJ2-7; d_gene: NA; v_gene: TRBV5-1; abundance: few; CDR3nt: TGCGCCAGCAGCCCCGGGACGCAGGGTTACGAGCAGTACTTC; CDR3aa: CASSPGTQGYEQYF
j_gene: TRBJ1-1; d_gene: NA; v_gene: TRBV21-1; abundance: NA; CDR3nt: TGTGCCAGCAGCCTTCGACAGGGGGTATCCACTGAAGCTTTCTTT; CDR3aa: CASSLRQGVSTEAFF
j_gene: TRBJ1-4; d_gene: NA; v_gene: TRBV12-3/TRBV12-4; abundance: many; CDR3nt: TGTGCCAGCAGTTTGGGTGGTAATGAAAAACTGTTTTTT; CDR3aa: CASSLGGNEKLFF
j_gene: TRBJ2-3; d_gene: NA; v_gene: TRBV7-2; abundance: many; CDR3nt: TGTGCCAGCAGCTTGAACGGGAGAGGGATCACAGATACGCAGTATTTT; CDR3aa: CASSLNGRGITDTQYF
j_gene: TRBJ1-1; d_gene: TRBD1; v_gene: TRBV24-1; abundance: few; CDR3nt: TGTGCCACCAGGAGACAGGGGGGTACTGAAGCTTTCTTT; CDR3aa: CATRRQGGTEAFF
j_gene: TRBJ2-7; d_gene: NA; v_gene: TRBV29-1; abundance: many; CDR3nt: TGCAGCGGAGGGGACTACGAGCAGTACTTC; CDR3aa: CSGGDYEQYF
j_gene: TRBJ2-1; d_gene: TRBD2; v_gene: TRBV20-1; abundance: NA; CDR3nt: TGCAGTGCTAGAATGAGGACTAGCGGGACCTTCAGGTATGAGCAGTTCTTC; CDR3aa: CSARMRTSGTFRYEQFF
j_gene: TRBJ2-7; d_gene: NA; v_gene: TRBV5-1; abundance: many; CDR3nt: TGCGCCAGCAGCTTGGGGGGTGCGAGGGAGTCAGGCGAGCAGTACTTC; CDR3aa: CASSLGGARESGEQYF
j_gene: TRBJ2-2; d_gene: TRBD2; v_gene: TRBV11-3; abundance: many; CDR3nt: TGTGCCAGCAGCGCGACGCACAGGGGACTAGCGGGAGGGCCGAGCACCGGGGAGCTGTTTTTT; CDR3aa: CASSATHRGLAGGPSTGELFF
j_gene: TRBJ2-7; d_gene: NA; v_gene: TRBV4-1; abundance: NA; CDR3nt: TGCGCCAGCAGCCAAGTGGCTAGCAGCTACGAGCAGTACTTC; CDR3aa: CASSQVASSYEQYF
j_gene: TRBJ2-1; d_gene: TRBD2; v_gene: TRBV4-2; abundance: NA; CDR3nt: TGTGCCAGCAGCCAAGATCGACTAGCGGAGCAGTTCTTC; CDR3aa: CASSQDRLAEQFF
j_gene: TRBJ2-7; d_gene: NA; v_gene: TRBV5-5; abundance: NA; CDR3nt: TGTGCCAGCAGCTGGGGGCCCTCCAGGGAGCAGTACTTC; CDR3aa: CASSWGPSREQYF
j_gene: TRBJ2-5; d_gene: NA; v_gene: TRBV9; abundance: many; CDR3nt: TGTGCCAGCAGCGTCCTCCCTCAGCAAGAGACCCAGTACTTC; CDR3aa: CASSVLPQQETQYF
j_gene: TRBJ1-1; d_gene: TRBD1; v_gene: TRBV6-6; abundance: many; CDR3nt: TGTGCCAGCAGTCCGACAGGGGCCCGGCGGTGGACTGAAGCTTTCTTT; CDR3aa: CASSPTGARRWTEAFF
j_gene: TRBJ1-2; d_gene: NA; v_gene: TRBV19; abundance: many; CDR3nt: TGTGCCAGTAGTATTGAGGGATCGGATGGCTACACCTTC; CDR3aa: CASSIEGSDGYTF
j_gene: TRBJ1-6; d_gene: TRBD1; v_gene: TRBV2; abundance: few; CDR3nt: TGTGCCAACCTCCGGGACAGGGGGCTTAATTCACCCCTCCACTTT; CDR3aa: CANLRDRGLNSPLHF
j_gene: TRBJ1-1; d_gene: NA; v_gene: TRBV12-3/TRBV12-4; abundance: many; CDR3nt: TGTGCCAGCAGCACGGGACTTTTGAACACTGAAGCTTTCTTT; CDR3aa: CASSTGLLNTEAFF
j_gene: TRBJ2-7; d_gene: TRBD1; v_gene: TRBV29-1; abundance: many; CDR3nt: TGCAGCGTTTATGGGGACAGGTCCTCTCTCGTAGCCTACGAGCAGTACTTC; CDR3aa: CSVYGDRSSLVAYEQYF
j_gene: TRBJ2-7; d_gene: TRBD2; v_gene: TRBV5-1; abundance: few; CDR3nt: TGCGCCAGCAGCTTGGATCGCGGGAGTGGGTACGAGCAGTACTTC; CDR3aa: CASSLDRGSGYEQYF
j_gene: TRBJ1-1; d_gene: TRBD1; v_gene: TRBV12-3/TRBV12-4; abundance: many; CDR3nt: TGTGCCAGCAGAAGGGACAGGGGTGAAGCTTTCTTT; CDR3aa: CASRRDRGEAFF
j_gene: TRBJ1-4; d_gene: NA; v_gene: TRBV10-3; abundance: NA; CDR3nt: TGTGCCATCAGTGGAGGGGGGACTGAAAAACTGTTTTTT; CDR3aa: CAISGGGTEKLFF
j_gene: TRBJ2-1; d_gene: TRBD2; v_gene: TRBV19; abundance: many; CDR3nt: TGTGCCAGTAGAAGAAACTCCGGGACTAGCGGGTACAATGAGCAGTTCTTC; CDR3aa: CASRRNSGTSGYNEQFF
j_gene: TRBJ1-2; d_gene: NA; v_gene: TRBV5-1; abundance: NA; CDR3nt: TGCGCCAGCAGCTTGGCCCAGGGGCGCGACTATGGCTACACCTTC; CDR3aa: CASSLAQGRDYGYTF
j_gene: TRBJ2-3; d_gene: TRBD2; v_gene: TRBV6-1; abundance: many; CDR3nt: TGTGCCAGCTGGGGACTAGCGGGTAATAAAAGAGAAGATACGCAGTATTTT; CDR3aa: CASWGLAGNKREDTQYF
j_gene: TRBJ2-6; d_gene: NA; v_gene: TRBV6-5; abundance: many; CDR3nt: TGTGCCAGCAGTGCAGGGACCCACGTCCTGACTTTC; CDR3aa: CASSAGTHVLTF
j_gene: TRBJ2-1; d_gene: NA; v_gene: TRBV29-1; abundance: many; CDR3nt: TGCAGCGTTGAAACAGTAGAGCAGTTCTTC; CDR3aa: CSVETVEQFF
j_gene: TRBJ2-1; d_gene: NA; v_gene: TRBV11-3; abundance: many; CDR3nt: TGTGCCAGCAGCCCCCTCCAGGGGGGAGGAAATGAGCAGTTCTTC; CDR3aa: CASSPLQGGGNEQFF
j_gene: TRBJ2-7; d_gene: TRBD2; v_gene: TRBV12-3/TRBV12-4; abundance: many; CDR3nt: TGTGCCAGCAGTTTAGAGACTAGCGGGACCTACGAGCAGTACTTC; CDR3aa: CASSLETSGTYEQYF
j_gene: TRBJ1-4; d_gene: TRBD1; v_gene: TRBV27; abundance: many; CDR3nt: TGTGCCAGCTCACGTCGACAGGGTGTCGAAAAACTGTTTTTT; CDR3aa: CASSRRQGVEKLFF
j_gene: TRBJ2-5; d_gene: TRBD2; v_gene: TRBV28; abundance: many; CDR3nt: TGTGCCAGCAGTACGCCGGGGGAGGGTTCAGAGACCCAGTACTTC; CDR3aa: CASSTPGEGSETQYF
j_gene: TRBJ2-1; d_gene: NA; v_gene: TRBV29-1; abundance: many; CDR3nt: TGCAGCGTTCAGGGGTCTGGTCCCAATGAGCAGTTCTTC; CDR3aa: CSVQGSGPNEQFF
j_gene: TRBJ2-7; d_gene: NA; v_gene: TRBV24-1; abundance: many; CDR3nt: TGTGCCACCAGTGGAAAGGGGACCACCTACGAGCAGTACTTC; CDR3aa: CATSGKGTTYEQYF
j_gene: TRBJ2-7; d_gene: NA; v_gene: TRBV4-1; abundance: many; CDR3nt: TGCGCCAGCAGCGCGGGATTGGACTACGAGCAGTACTTC; CDR3aa: CASSAGLDYEQYF
j_gene: TRBJ1-6; d_gene: NA; v_gene: TRBV6-5; abundance: NA; CDR3nt: TGTGCCAGCAGTTACTCCTTCTTTCCGGGAGCTAATTCACCCCTCCACTTT; CDR3aa: CASSYSFFPGANSPLHF
j_gene: TRBJ2-1; d_gene: NA; v_gene: TRBV15; abundance: NA; CDR3nt: TGTGCCACCAGCAGAGACTTCGGTATCTACAATGAGCAGTTCTTC; CDR3aa: CATSRDFGIYNEQFF
j_gene: TRBJ2-1; d_gene: NA; v_gene: TRBV21-1; abundance: many; CDR3nt: TGTGCCAGCAGCAATGGAAAGGGGTCCCCATACAATGAGCAGTTCTTC; CDR3aa: CASSNGKGSPYNEQFF
j_gene: TRBJ2-5; d_gene: TRBD2; v_gene: TRBV7-3; abundance: many; CDR3nt: TGTGCCAGCAGCTTAACCTCCGGGAGGTACCAAGAGACCCAGTACTTC; CDR3aa: CASSLTSGRYQETQYF
j_gene: TRBJ1-1; d_gene: TRBD1; v_gene: TRBV18; abundance: many; CDR3nt: TGTGCCAGCTCACGGGCGGACAGGGATAACACTGAAGCTTTCTTT; CDR3aa: CASSRADRDNTEAFF
j_gene: TRBJ2-3; d_gene: TRBD2; v_gene: TRBV7-9; abundance: medium-sized; CDR3nt: TGTGCCACCGGGGCTAGCGGGAGCACAGATACGCAGTATTTT; CDR3aa: CATGASGSTDTQYF
j_gene: TRBJ1-1; d_gene: NA; v_gene: TRBV7-9; abundance: many; CDR3nt: TGTGCCAGCAGCCCATCCCTGGCGGGTTATTTGAACACTGAAGCTTTCTTT; CDR3aa: CASSPSLAGYLNTEAFF
j_gene: TRBJ1-2; d_gene: TRBD1; v_gene: TRBV29-1; abundance: medium-sized; CDR3nt: TGCAGCGTGAACGGACAGGCTTGGGGCTACACCTTC; CDR3aa: CSVNGQAWGYTF